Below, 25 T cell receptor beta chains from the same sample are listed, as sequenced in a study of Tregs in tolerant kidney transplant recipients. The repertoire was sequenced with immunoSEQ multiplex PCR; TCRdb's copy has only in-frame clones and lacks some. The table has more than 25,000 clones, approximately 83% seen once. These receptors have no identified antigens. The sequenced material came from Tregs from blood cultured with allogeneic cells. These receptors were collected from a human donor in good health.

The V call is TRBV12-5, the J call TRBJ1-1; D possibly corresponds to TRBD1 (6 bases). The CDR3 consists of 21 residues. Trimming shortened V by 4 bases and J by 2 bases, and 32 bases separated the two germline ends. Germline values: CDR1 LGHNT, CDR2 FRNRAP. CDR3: CASGSPTREDFLGAINTEAFF. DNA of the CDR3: TGTGCTAGTGGTTCCCCCACCCGGGAGGACTTTTTGGGGGCGATAAACACTGAAGCTTTCTTT. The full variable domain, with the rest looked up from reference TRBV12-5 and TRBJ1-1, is DARVTQTPRHKVTEMGQEVTMRCQPILGHNTVFWYRQTMMQGLELLAYFRNRAPLDDSGMPKDRFSAEMPDATLATLKIQPSEPRDSAVYFCASGSPTREDFLGAINTEAFFGQGTRLTVV.

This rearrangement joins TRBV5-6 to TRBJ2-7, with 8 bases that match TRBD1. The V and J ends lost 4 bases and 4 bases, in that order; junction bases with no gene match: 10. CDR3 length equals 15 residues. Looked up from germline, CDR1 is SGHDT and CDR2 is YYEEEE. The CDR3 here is CASSQPGTGTYEQYF. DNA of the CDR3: TGTGCCAGCAGCCAGCCGGGGACAGGAACTTACGAGCAGTACTTC.

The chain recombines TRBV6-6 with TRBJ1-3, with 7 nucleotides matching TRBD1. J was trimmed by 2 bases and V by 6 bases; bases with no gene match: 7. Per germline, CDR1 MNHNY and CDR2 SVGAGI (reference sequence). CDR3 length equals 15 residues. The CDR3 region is CASRGAGTAGNTIYF. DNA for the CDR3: TGTGCCAGCAGAGGAGCCGGGACAGCTGGAAACACCATATATTTT.

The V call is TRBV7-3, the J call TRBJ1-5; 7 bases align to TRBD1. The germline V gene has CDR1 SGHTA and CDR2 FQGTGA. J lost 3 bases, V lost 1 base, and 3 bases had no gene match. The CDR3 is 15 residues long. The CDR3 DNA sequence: TGTGCCAGCAGCTTAAGAGGGGGCGACAATCAGCCCCAGCATTTT. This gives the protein CASSLRGGDNQPQHF.

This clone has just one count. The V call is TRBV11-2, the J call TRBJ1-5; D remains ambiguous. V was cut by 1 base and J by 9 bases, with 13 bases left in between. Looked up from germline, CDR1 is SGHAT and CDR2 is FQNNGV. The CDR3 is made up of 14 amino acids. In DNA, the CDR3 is TGTGCCAGCAGCTTAGGGGCAAATACGGGGCCCCAGCATTTT. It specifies CASSLGANTGPQHF.

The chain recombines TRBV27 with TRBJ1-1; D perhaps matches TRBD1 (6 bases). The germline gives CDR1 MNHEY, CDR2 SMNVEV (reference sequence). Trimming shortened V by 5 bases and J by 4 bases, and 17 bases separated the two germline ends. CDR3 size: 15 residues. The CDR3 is CASSNYRVGLTEAFF. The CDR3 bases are TGTGCCAGCAGTAACTACAGGGTTGGACTCACTGAAGCTTTCTTT.

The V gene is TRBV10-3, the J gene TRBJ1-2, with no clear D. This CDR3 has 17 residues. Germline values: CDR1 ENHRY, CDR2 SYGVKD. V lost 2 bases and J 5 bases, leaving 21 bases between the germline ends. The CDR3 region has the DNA TGTGCCATCAGTGAGACGATAGACAACTCCCGGGCGTATGGCTACACCTTC. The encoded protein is CAISETIDNSRAYGYTF.

For the CDR3, the DNA is TGTGCCAGCAGCTTAAGCGGGGGCAATTCACCCCTCCACTTT. Its translation: CASSLSGGNSPLHF. The chain recombines TRBV11-2 with TRBJ1-6; tentatively, D is TRBD1 (6 bases). V lost 2 bases, J lost 7 bases, and 9 bases lay in between. The CDR3 length is 14 residues. The V gene's germline CDR1 is SGHAT and CDR2 FQNNGV.

The CDR3 sequence is CASSADLAGGPGELFF. DNA for the CDR3: TGTGCCAGCAGCGCGGACCTAGCGGGGGGCCCCGGGGAGCTGTTTTTT. The V gene is TRBV9, the J gene TRBJ2-2, with 11 bases lining up with TRBD2. The V and J ends lost 3 bases and 6 bases, in that order; junction bases with no gene match: 7. CDR1 and CDR2 from the germline V gene are SGDLS and YYNGEE. The CDR3 sequence is 16 residues long.

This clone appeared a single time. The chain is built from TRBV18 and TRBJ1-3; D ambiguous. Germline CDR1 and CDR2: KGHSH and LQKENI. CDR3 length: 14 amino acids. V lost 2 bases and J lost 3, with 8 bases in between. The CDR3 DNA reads TGTGCCAGCTCACCAGGGATCGGTGGAAACACCATATATTTT. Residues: CASSPGIGGNTIYF. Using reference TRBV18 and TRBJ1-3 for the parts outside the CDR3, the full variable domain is NAGVMQNPRHLVRRRGQEARLRCSPMKGHSHVYWYRQLPEEGLKFMVYLQKENIIDESGMPKERFSAEFPKEGPSILRIQQVVRGDSAAYFCASSPGIGGNTIYFGEGSWLTVV.

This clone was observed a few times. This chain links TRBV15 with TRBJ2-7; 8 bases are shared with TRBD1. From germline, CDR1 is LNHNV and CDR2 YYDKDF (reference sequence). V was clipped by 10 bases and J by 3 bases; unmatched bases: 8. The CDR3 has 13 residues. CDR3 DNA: TGTGCCAAAGGGGACAGGACGATCTACGAGCAGTACTTC. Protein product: CAKGDRTIYEQYF. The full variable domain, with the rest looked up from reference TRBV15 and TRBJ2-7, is DAMVIQNPRYQVTQFGKPVTLSCSQTLNHNVMYWYQQKSSQAPKLLFHYYDKDFNNEADTPDNFQSRRPNTSFCFLDIRSPGLGDTAMYLCAKGDRTIYEQYFGPGTRLTVT.

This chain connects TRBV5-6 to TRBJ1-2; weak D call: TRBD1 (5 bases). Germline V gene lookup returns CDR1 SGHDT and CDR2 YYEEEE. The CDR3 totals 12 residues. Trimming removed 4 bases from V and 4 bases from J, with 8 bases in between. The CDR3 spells CASSGGSYGYTF. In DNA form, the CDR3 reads TGTGCCAGCAGCGGGGGGAGCTATGGCTACACCTTC.

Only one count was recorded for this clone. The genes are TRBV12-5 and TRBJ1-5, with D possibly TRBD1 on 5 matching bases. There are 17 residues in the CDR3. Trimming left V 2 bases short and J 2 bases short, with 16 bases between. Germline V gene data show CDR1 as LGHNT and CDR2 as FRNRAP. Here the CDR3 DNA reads TGTGCTAGTGGTTTGTATGTGGGTCCGACAGGCAATCAGCCCCAGCATTTT. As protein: CASGLYVGPTGNQPQHF. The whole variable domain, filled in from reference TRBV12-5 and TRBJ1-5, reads DARVTQTPRHKVTEMGQEVTMRCQPILGHNTVFWYRQTMMQGLELLAYFRNRAPLDDSGMPKDRFSAEMPDATLATLKIQPSEPRDSAVYFCASGLYVGPTGNQPQHFGDGTRLSIL.

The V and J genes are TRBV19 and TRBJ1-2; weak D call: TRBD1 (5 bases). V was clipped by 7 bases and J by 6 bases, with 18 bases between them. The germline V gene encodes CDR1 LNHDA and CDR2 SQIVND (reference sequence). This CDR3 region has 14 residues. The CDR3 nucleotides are TGTGCCAGTACCAGTGGAATGCTGGGGGATGGCTACACCTTC. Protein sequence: CASTSGMLGDGYTF.

CDR3 DNA sequence: TGTGCCAGCAGTTACTCGATGTGGGGGACTTACAATGAGCAGTTCTTC. This sequence encodes CASSYSMWGTYNEQFF. V and J are TRBV6-6 and TRBJ2-1, with D possibly matching TRBD2 (6 bases). Germline assignment: CDR1 MNHNY and CDR2 SVGAGI (reference sequence). This CDR3 region has 16 residues. V shed 0 bases and J shed 4 bases, with 13 bases lying between them.

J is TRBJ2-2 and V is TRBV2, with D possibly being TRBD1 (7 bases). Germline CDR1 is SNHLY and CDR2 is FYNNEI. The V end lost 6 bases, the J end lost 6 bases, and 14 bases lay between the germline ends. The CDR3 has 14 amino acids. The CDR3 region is CASRRDSRPGELFF. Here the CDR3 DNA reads TGTGCCAGCAGGCGGGACAGTCGACCCGGGGAGCTGTTTTTT.

This chain's CDR3 is CASKRGGPYEQYF. In DNA, the CDR3 is TGTGCCAGCAAGCGGGGGGGACCCTACGAGCAGTACTTC. V usage is TRBV6-5 and J usage is TRBJ2-7, with 10 bases fitting TRBD2. V lost 7 bases to trimming and J lost 2 bases; unmatched junction nucleotides: 2. There are 13 residues in the CDR3. Germline loops: CDR1 MNHEY, CDR2 SVGAGI.

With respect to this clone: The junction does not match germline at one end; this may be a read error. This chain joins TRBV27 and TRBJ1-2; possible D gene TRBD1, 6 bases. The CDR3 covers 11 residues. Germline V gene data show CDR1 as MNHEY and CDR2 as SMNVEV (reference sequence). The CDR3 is CASSKWDKTYF. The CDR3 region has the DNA TGTGCCAGCAGTAAATGGGACAAAACCTACTTC.

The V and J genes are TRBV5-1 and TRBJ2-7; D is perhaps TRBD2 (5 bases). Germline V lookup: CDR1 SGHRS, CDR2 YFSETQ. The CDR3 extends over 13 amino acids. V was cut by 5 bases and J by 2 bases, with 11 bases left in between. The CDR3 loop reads CASRTTLTYEQYF. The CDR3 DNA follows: TGCGCCAGCAGGACTACTCTAACCTACGAGCAGTACTTC.

The CDR3: CAISEFRDSLQETQYF. The CDR3 DNA follows: TGTGCCATCAGTGAGTTCCGGGACAGTCTCCAAGAGACCCAGTACTTC. The chain joins TRBV10-3 to TRBJ2-5; 7 nucleotides line up with TRBD1. The germline CDR1 and CDR2 sequences are ENHRY and SYGVKD. The CDR3 has 16 residues. V lost 1 base, J lost 1 base, and 6 bases stayed unmatched.

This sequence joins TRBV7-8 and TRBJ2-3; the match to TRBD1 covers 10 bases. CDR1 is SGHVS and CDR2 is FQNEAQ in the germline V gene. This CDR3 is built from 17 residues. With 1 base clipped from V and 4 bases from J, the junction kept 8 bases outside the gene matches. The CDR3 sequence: CASSLGQGAWGSDTQYF. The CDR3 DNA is TGTGCCAGCAGCTTAGGACAGGGGGCTTGGGGTTCAGATACGCAGTATTTT.

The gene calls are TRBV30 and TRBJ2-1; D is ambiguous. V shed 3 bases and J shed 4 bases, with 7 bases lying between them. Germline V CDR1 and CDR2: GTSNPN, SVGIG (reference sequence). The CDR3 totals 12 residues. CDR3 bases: TGTGCCTGGAGGCCTCGGTACAATGAGCAGTTCTTC. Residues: CAWRPRYNEQFF.

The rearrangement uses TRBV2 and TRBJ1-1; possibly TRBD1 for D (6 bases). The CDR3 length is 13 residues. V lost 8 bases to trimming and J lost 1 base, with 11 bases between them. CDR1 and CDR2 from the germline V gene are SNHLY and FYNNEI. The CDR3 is CASGRQANTEAFF. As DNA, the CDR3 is TGTGCCAGCGGCAGACAGGCGAACACTGAAGCTTTCTTT.

DNA for the CDR3: TGTGCCAGCAGCGTAGCTCCGGGAGGGAATGAGCAGTTCTTC. Translating it yields CASSVAPGGNEQFF. The rearrangement uses TRBV9 and TRBJ2-1; TRBD2 aligns across 8 bases. CDR1 and CDR2 (germline): SGDLS, YYNGEE. V lost 0 bases, J lost 7 bases, and 3 bases stayed unmatched. The CDR3 has 14 residues.

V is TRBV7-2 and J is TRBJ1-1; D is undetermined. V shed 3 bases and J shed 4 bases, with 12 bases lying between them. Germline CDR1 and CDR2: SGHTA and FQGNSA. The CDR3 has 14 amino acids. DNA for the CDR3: TGTGCCAGCAGCTTGCTCAGCTCGAGCACTGAAGCTTTCTTT. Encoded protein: CASSLLSSSTEAFF. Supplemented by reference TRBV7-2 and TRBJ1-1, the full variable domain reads GAGVSQSPSNKVTEKGKDVELRCDPISGHTALYWYRQSLGQGLEFLIYFQGNSAPDKSGLPSDRFSAERTGGSVSTLTIQRTQQEDSAVYLCASSLLSSSTEAFFGQGTRLTVV.